This paragraph covers one TCR beta chain sequence. What it binds is unknown. TCRdb recomputed calls from the reads with MiXCR, one row per CDR3 protein. The repertoire has around 100,000 distinct CDR3 sequences, 30% of them found once; the top ten carry around two fifths. The data originate from a study of T cell repertoires in cytomegalovirus infection. Overall study context: Recently identified HLA-C-restricted and well-studied HLA-B-restricted CMV epitopes were used. Carrying CMV and the relevant HLA type showed in public TCR beta signatures. Findings and caveats of the study: The study found HLA-C-restricted CMV-specific TCR beta clonotypes dominating the ex vivo response.

The source is a human donor in good health (CMV status not recorded). Some clones in this sample may be carry-over from other donors' samples. The material was CD8+ T cells from cultured PBMCs, obtained from culture after CMV antigen stimulation.

CDR3 DNA sequence: TGTGCCAGCAGCTTAGATATTAGCGGGGGCTCCTACGAGCAGTACTTC. Protein sequence: CASSLDISGGSYEQYF. V usage is TRBV7-2 and J usage is TRBJ2-7; 9 bases map to TRBD2. V gave up 1 base and J gave up 0 bases; unmatched junction bases: 4. This CDR3 spans 16 amino acids. Germline V gives CDR1 SGHTA, CDR2 FQGNSA.